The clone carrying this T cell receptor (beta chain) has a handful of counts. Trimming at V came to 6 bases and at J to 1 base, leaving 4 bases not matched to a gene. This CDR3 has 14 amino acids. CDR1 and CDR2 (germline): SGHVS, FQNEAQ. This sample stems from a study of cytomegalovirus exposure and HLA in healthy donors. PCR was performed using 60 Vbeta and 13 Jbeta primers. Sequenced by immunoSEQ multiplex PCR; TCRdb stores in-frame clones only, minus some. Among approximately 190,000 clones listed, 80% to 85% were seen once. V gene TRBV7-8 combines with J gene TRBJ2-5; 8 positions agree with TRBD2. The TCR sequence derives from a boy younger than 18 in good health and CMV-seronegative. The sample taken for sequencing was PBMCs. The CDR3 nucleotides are TGTGCCAGCAGACAACTAGCGGTCCAAGAGACCCAGTACTTC. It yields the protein CASRQLAVQETQYF.